A selection of T cell receptor beta chains follows, all from one sample in a study of a mutant IDH1 vaccine in newly diagnosed glioma. Measured with immunoSEQ multiplex PCR; TCRdb has only the in-frame clones, and not every one. Altogether about 38,000 clones are present, about nine tenths being singletons, with the ten largest covering 18%. Specimen: PBMCs, collected from a glioma patient treated with radiotherapy, temozolomide or both. Receptors were obtained from a man between 18 and 35 years old with glioma. The conserved cysteine and the conserved F or W are not part of the CDR3 here.

TRBJ1-6 | TRBV5-6 | ASSWRGQDSPLH
TRBJ1-2 | TRBV6-6 | ASSHLGVGRGYT
TRBJ2-1 | TRBV7-2 | ASSLEGVSGRFYNEQF
TRBJ2-1 | TRBV11-2 | ASSLAGRGYNEQF
TRBJ2-7 | TRBV15 | ATSREGGSKDPDEQY
TRBJ2-7 | TRBV4-2 | ASSHRTGASYEQY
TRBJ1-1 | TRBV5-1 | ASSFSNAEAF
TRBJ2-2 | TRBV6-5 | ASTGFGELF
TRBJ1-2 | TRBV13 | ASSLWGSEFYGYT
TRBJ2-7 | TRBV28 | ASRPTGGASYEQY
TRBJ2-2 | TRBV5-6 | ASSLVRQGPGTGELF
TRBJ2-5 | TRBV19 | ASKDTVETQY
TRBJ1-2 | TRBV7-9 | ASSLGGYGYT
TRBJ1-1 | TRBV5-5 | ASRLYASEAF
TRBJ2-6 | TRBV19 | ASKFSANSGANVLT
TRBJ1-2 | TRBV5-8 | ASSPGVTPANYGYT
TRBJ2-3 | TRBV15 | ATSRDRTSWILDTQY
TRBJ1-3 | TRBV25-1 | ASSWGGNSGNTIY
TRBJ2-5 | TRBV6-6 | ASSYTSGRAQETQY
TRBJ1-5 | TRBV7-9 | ASSSEGNQPQH
TRBJ1-3 | TRBV9 | ASSPRQSSGNTIY
TRBJ1-1 | TRBV19 | ASSSLTGETTEAF
TRBJ2-3 | TRBV5-4 | ASSLGGDSADTQY
TRBJ2-5 | TRBV6-5 | ASSYSTGGRETQY
TRBJ2-3 | TRBV4-1 | ASSQGPDTQY
TRBJ1-1 | TRBV9 | ASSSPDRGRPEAF
TRBJ2-3 | TRBV5-1 | ASKDSRPGDTQY
TRBJ1-5 | TRBV6-5 | ASSQDRGSNQPQH
TRBJ2-7 | TRBV4-2 | ASSQDRGGSSYEQY
TRBJ1-1 | TRBV4-1 | ASSTRQGDLVNTEAF
TRBJ2-7 | TRBV5-3 | ARSLGTSGRGEQY
TRBJ1-5 | TRBV5-3 | ARMILRGRQPQH
TRBJ2-7 | TRBV11-2 | ASSLAAGVISEQY
TRBJ1-1 | TRBV7-2 | ASSRSAGHLNTEAF
TRBJ2-7 | TRBV5-1 | ASSRSGTSEYEQY
TRBJ2-7 | TRBV7-9 | ASSGQGYEQY
TRBJ2-3 | TRBV9 | ASSVGAGGRTDTQY
TRBJ1-3 | TRBV13 | ASSPGGGQVRSGNTIY
TRBJ1-1 | TRBV15 | ATSRDMNTEAF
TRBJ2-7 | TRBV5-1 | ASSLGREGRYEQY
TRBJ1-5 | TRBV15 | ATSRDGSNQPQH
TRBJ1-2 | TRBV19 | ASTPDRGNGYT
TRBJ2-2 | TRBV30 | AWTSGRPTGELF
TRBJ1-6 | TRBV15 | ATSRGETAGSPLH
TRBJ1-5 | TRBV30 | AWSVGSGGNQPQH
TRBJ2-7 | TRBV20-1 | SASRVGEQY
TRBJ1-2 | TRBV20-1 | SARDNRGDT
TRBJ2-7 | TRBV28 | ASSPGLVGYEQY
TRBJ1-2 | TRBV28 | ASTPGGGGNYGYT
TRBJ2-2 | TRBV19 | ASSPTGTAKSGELF
TRBJ2-7 | TRBV6-5 | ASSYSYRGPYEQY